These 28 T cell receptor beta chains originate from one sample sequenced in a study of Ad26.COV2.S vaccination and SARS-CoV-2 variants (dated by TCRdb to the early 2020s). Library creation used the immunoSEQ multiplex PCR assay. TCRdb re-hosts the immuneACCESS table, in-frame sequences only. Its copies lack some clones; in the studies checked, an unresolved V gene accounts for under half of them, and the cause for the rest is not known. The sample profile shows around 380,000 clones; 80% to 90% of them were found once. The biggest ten clones account for 3.5% of the sample. Reading the label with the study, this specimen's treatment or condition is: 19 received Ad26.COV2.S at low or high dose, single or two shots; several received placebo; per-sample allocation not given. Repertoires of vaccine and placebo recipients were sequenced from samples collected on day 63 after the first injection. The specimen was peripheral blood, collected in a trial of Ad26.COV2.S vaccine versus placebo. These receptors all stem from a person aged 18-60 years who received the Ad26.COV2.S COVID-19 vaccine or a placebo.

The gene calls are TRBV10-3 and TRBJ2-2, with 7 bases lining up with TRBD1. The CDR3 runs 13 residues. Germline CDR1 ENHRY, CDR2 SYGVKD. Trimming removed 11 bases from V and 4 bases from J; junction bases left unmatched: 7. CDR3 DNA: TGTGCCGTTACAGGGGACGCCACCGGGGAGCTGTTTTTT. This translates into CAVTGDATGELFF.

The chain recombines TRBV2 with TRBJ2-3, with D maybe TRBD1 (6 bases). The CDR3 totals 14 residues. Trimming stripped 8 bases from V and 6 bases from J, with 18 bases between. Germline-derived CDR1 and CDR2 are SNHLY and FYNNEI. In DNA, the CDR3 is TGTGCCAGCGGGGGCCAACTAGTGCCTGATACGCAGTATTTT. As protein: CASGGQLVPDTQYF.

V gene TRBV21-1 combines with J gene TRBJ1-2; the DNA was not compared with TRBD1, the D call given in the table. TRBV21-1 has pseudogene status. The CDR3 contains 13 residues. The CDR3 loop is CASSKQGYYGYTF. The DNA of the CDR3 is TGTGCCAGCAGCAAACAGGGGTACTATGGCTACACCTTC.

The J gene is TRBJ2-1, the V gene TRBV11-3; no firm D call. The germline V and J ends were trimmed by 3 bases and 0 bases, with 18 bases remaining between them. The length of the CDR3 is 18 residues. Per germline, CDR1 SGHNT and CDR2 YENEEA. CDR3 DNA sequence: TGTGCCAGCAGCTTCCCTCTAGATGCTGGGCACTCCTACAATGAGCAGTTCTTC. Translating gives CASSFPLDAGHSYNEQFF.

The chain joins TRBV13 to TRBJ2-7; TRBD2 aligns across 8 bases. The CDR3 totals 17 residues. The V and J ends lost 4 bases and 2 bases, in that order; junction bases with no gene match: 13. CDR1 and CDR2 from the germline V gene are PRHDT and FYEKMQ (reference sequence). CDR3: CASSSAGGVVIPYEQYF. In nucleotides, the CDR3 is TGTGCCAGCAGCTCGGCCGGGGGGGTAGTAATCCCCTACGAGCAGTACTTC.

The chain joins TRBV5-1 to TRBJ2-3; 8 positions match TRBD2. Trimming at V came to 0 bases and at J to 2 bases, leaving 2 bases not matched to a gene. CDR1 is SGHRS and CDR2 is YFSETQ in the germline V gene. The CDR3 totals 15 residues. The chain's CDR3 is CASSLGAGDTDTQYF. The CDR3 region has the DNA TGCGCCAGCAGCTTGGGAGCGGGGGACACAGATACGCAGTATTTT.

This clone came up a few times. The chain recombines TRBV4-1 with TRBJ1-2; 7 bases are a match to TRBD1. V shed 1 base, J shed 7 bases, and the junction held 9 bases outside the gene matches. In germline, CDR1 is MGHRA, CDR2 YSYEKL. This CDR3 region has 15 residues. CDR3 protein: CASSQVGTALSGYTF. CDR3 DNA sequence: TGCGCCAGCAGCCAAGTAGGGACAGCTCTCTCTGGCTACACCTTC.

This clone was seen ten or more times. This chain links TRBV20-1 with TRBJ1-1, with a possible D match to TRBD1 (5 bases). V lost 3 bases and J lost 3, with 11 bases in between. This CDR3 is built from 13 residues. Germline V gene data show CDR1 as DFQATT and CDR2 as SNEGSKA (reference sequence). The CDR3 is CSASGGRDTEAFF. The CDR3 coding sequence is TGCAGTGCTAGTGGGGGGAGAGACACTGAAGCTTTCTTT.

V is TRBV5-1 and J is TRBJ1-1, with D possibly matching TRBD1 (5 bases). The CDR3 consists of 15 residues. Deletions cut 1 base from V and 0 bases from J, with 10 bases between. CDR1 and CDR2 from the germline V gene are SGHRS and YFSETQ. Here the CDR3 DNA reads TGCGCCAGCAGCTTGTGGGGGAATGTGAACACTGAAGCTTTCTTT. Translating it yields CASSLWGNVNTEAFF.

This sequence joins TRBV12-3 or TRBV12-4 and TRBJ2-5, with D perhaps matching TRBD1 (7 bases). Trimming removed 2 bases at V and 5 bases at J, with 9 bases between. The CDR3 extends over 13 amino acids. CDR3 sequence (DNA): TGTGCCAGCAGTTTATCAGGGGGGGAGACCCAGTACTTC. As protein: CASSLSGGETQYF.

The rearrangement joins TRBV7-8 to TRBJ1-2; D is possibly TRBD1 (6 bases). The germline V and J ends were trimmed by 1 base and 3 bases, with 18 bases remaining between them. CDR3 length: 17 residues. Looked up from germline, CDR1 is SGHVS and CDR2 is FQNEAQ. The CDR3 DNA follows: TGTGCCAGCAGCTTAGAAGGCGGCCAGGGGAGATACTATGGCTACACCTTC. Translation gives CASSLEGGQGRYYGYTF.

The chain recombines TRBV5-1 with TRBJ2-2; possibly TRBD1 for D (5 bases). The CDR3 covers 14 residues. The V and J ends lost 5 bases and 0 bases respectively, with 8 bases between them. Per germline, CDR1 SGHRS and CDR2 YFSETQ. CDR3 sequence (DNA): TGCGCCAGCAGTTCACAGGCGAACACCGGGGAGCTGTTTTTT. The encoded protein is CASSSQANTGELFF. Drawing the rest from reference TRBV5-1 and TRBJ2-2, the complete variable domain is KAGVTQTPRYLIKTRGQQVTLSCSPISGHRSVSWYQQTPGQGLQFLFEYFSETQRNKGNFPGRFSGRQFSNSRSEMNVSTLELGDSALYLCASSSQANTGELFFGEGSRLTVL.

The chain recombines TRBV5-4 with TRBJ2-3, with D possibly matching TRBD1 (6 bases). V shed 3 bases and J shed 4 bases, with 12 bases lying between them. The CDR3 has 14 residues. Germline assignment: CDR1 SGHNT and CDR2 YYREEE (reference sequence). CDR3 residues: CASSWTAYPDTQYF. Written as DNA, the CDR3 is TGTGCCAGCAGCTGGACAGCGTATCCAGATACGCAGTATTTT.

The V and J genes are TRBV10-2 and TRBJ2-3; perhaps TRBD2 as D (5 bases). This CDR3 spans 13 amino acids. Germline CDR1 is WSHSY and CDR2 is SAAADI. V gave up 4 bases and J gave up 2 bases, with 7 bases separating them. The CDR3 coding sequence is TGCGCCAGCAGTGTGGAGGCCACAGATACGCAGTATTTT. It encodes CASSVEATDTQYF.

This clone appeared a few times. The CDR3 region is CASSETGGELRFNSPLHF. The DNA of the CDR3 is TGTGCCAGCAGTGAAACAGGGGGCGAGTTAAGGTTTAATTCACCCCTCCACTTT. V is TRBV2 and J is TRBJ1-6; 9 positions match TRBD1. This CDR3 has 18 residues. CDR1 and CDR2 from the germline V gene are SNHLY and FYNNEI. The junction had 11 bases not matched to a gene; V was cut back by 2 bases and J by 6 bases.

The V call is TRBV5-1, the J call TRBJ2-5; D ambiguous. This CDR3 region has 14 residues. The germline gives CDR1 SGHRS, CDR2 YFSETQ. Trimming took 1 base from V and 4 from J, leaving 11 bases between them. As DNA, the CDR3 is TGCGCCAGCAGCTTGCTTAGGGCATCAGAGACCCAGTACTTC. Its protein is CASSLLRASETQYF.

This clone was found once. This chain connects TRBV18 to TRBJ1-1; D call uncertain. Germline assignment: CDR1 KGHSH and CDR2 LQKENI. The CDR3 is 14 amino acids. The V end lost 1 base, the J end lost 1 base, and 7 bases lay between the germline ends. CDR3 loop: CASSPLPRNTEAFF. DNA for the CDR3: TGTGCCAGCTCACCACTTCCACGGAACACTGAAGCTTTCTTT. Drawing the rest from reference TRBV18 and TRBJ1-1, the complete variable domain is NAGVMQNPRHLVRRRGQEARLRCSPMKGHSHVYWYRQLPEEGLKFMVYLQKENIIDESGMPKERFSAEFPKEGPSILRIQQVVRGDSAAYFCASSPLPRNTEAFFGQGTRLTVV.

The chain combines TRBV19 with TRBJ2-6; unclear D gene. V dropped 7 bases and J dropped 0 bases, with 13 bases sitting between them. This CDR3 comprises 16 residues. Germline CDR1 and CDR2: LNHDA and SQIVND (reference sequence). The DNA for the CDR3 is TGTGCCAGTATGTCTATGCCGAACTCTGGGGCCAACGTCCTGACTTTC. It translates to CASMSMPNSGANVLTF.

V usage is TRBV30 and J usage is TRBJ1-2; maybe TRBD1 (6 bases). Germline V gene lookup returns CDR1 GTSNPN and CDR2 SVGIG (reference sequence). The CDR3 runs 15 residues. V was pared by 3 bases and J by 5 bases, with 19 bases between. The CDR3 region is CAWSLGTPRSYGYTF. Written as DNA, the CDR3 is TGTGCCTGGAGCCTCGGGACACCAAGAAGTTATGGCTACACCTTC.

This chain joins TRBV7-9 and TRBJ2-3; D not certain. The V and J ends lost 2 bases and 0 bases respectively, with 6 bases between them. CDR3 length: 14 residues. Germline values: CDR1 SEHNR, CDR2 FQNEAQ (reference sequence). CDR3 sequence (DNA): TGTGCCAGCAGCTTACTTTCCAGCACAGATACGCAGTATTTT. It translates to CASSLLSSTDTQYF.

V usage is TRBV4-1 and J usage is TRBJ1-2, with 8 nucleotides matching TRBD1. V lost 3 bases, J lost 4 bases, and 16 bases stayed unmatched. The CDR3 spans 18 residues. CDR1 is MGHRA, CDR2 YSYEKL, per germline. CDR3 protein: CASSHDPARYRGSYGYTF. The DNA of the CDR3 is TGCGCCAGCAGCCATGACCCCGCTCGTTACAGGGGGAGCTATGGCTACACCTTC.

This clone was counted at least ten times. This chain connects TRBV19 to TRBJ2-5; 9 bases map to TRBD1. This CDR3 comprises 14 residues. V lost 5 bases to trimming and J lost 2 bases; unmatched junction nucleotides: 3. Germline CDR1 is LNHDA and CDR2 is SQIVND (reference sequence). CDR3 sequence reads: CASSLGQGQETQYF. The CDR3 region has the DNA TGTGCCAGTAGTTTAGGACAGGGGCAAGAGACCCAGTACTTC.

The chain combines TRBV7-2 with TRBJ2-2; D remains unclear. V lost 1 base and J lost 0, with 9 bases in between. Germline CDR1 and CDR2: SGHTA and FQGNSA. The CDR3 is 16 amino acids. The CDR3 sequence is CASSLGSITNTGELFF. Written as DNA, the CDR3 is TGTGCCAGCAGCTTAGGCAGTATTACGAACACCGGGGAGCTGTTTTTT.

This clone was observed a single time. This chain connects TRBV7-9 to TRBJ2-1, with a tentative D call TRBD1 (6 bases). CDR1 and CDR2 (germline): SEHNR, FQNEAQ (reference sequence). The CDR3 sequence is 13 residues long. Trimming left V 4 bases short and J 6 bases short, with 10 bases between. The CDR3 loop is CASSSRTVNEQFF. As DNA, the CDR3 is TGTGCCAGCAGCTCACGGACAGTCAATGAGCAGTTCTTC.

The count of this clone is one. The gene calls are TRBV5-4 and TRBJ1-2, with D tentatively TRBD1 (5 bases). In germline, CDR1 is SGHNT, CDR2 YYREEE (reference sequence). This CDR3 has 17 residues. Trimming took 3 bases from V and 3 from J, leaving 21 bases between them. CDR3 in amino acids: CASSSGDGRQGDYGYTF. The CDR3 coding sequence is TGTGCCAGCAGCTCGGGGGATGGTAGACAAGGGGACTATGGCTACACCTTC. The full variable domain, in which reference TRBV5-4 and TRBJ1-2 provide the parts outside the CDR3, is ETGVTQSPTHLIKTRGQQVTLRCSSQSGHNTVSWYQQALGQGPQFIFQYYREEENGRGNFPPRFSGLQFPNYSSELNVNALELDDSALYLCASSSGDGRQGDYGYTFGSGTRLTVV.

The chain carries TRBV4-1 and TRBJ2-7; 9 bases map to TRBD2. The junction had 14 bases not matched to a gene; V was cut back by 4 bases and J by 4 bases. Looked up from germline, CDR1 is MGHRA and CDR2 is YSYEKL. This CDR3 spans 17 amino acids. CDR3 region: CASSLGTNSGGLYEQYF. CDR3 DNA: TGCGCCAGCAGCCTTGGCACGAATAGCGGGGGATTATACGAGCAGTACTTC.

The genes are TRBV18 and TRBJ1-3; D unclear. The CDR3 sequence is 19 residues long. Germline-derived CDR1 and CDR2 are KGHSH and LQKENI. Trimming took off 3 bases at V and 0 bases at J, with 21 bases between the two ends. Here the CDR3 reads CASSPPSPSERGSGNTIYF. CDR3 nucleotides: TGTGCCAGCTCACCGCCGTCCCCCTCTGAGCGGGGCTCTGGAAACACCATATATTTT.

For the CDR3, the DNA is TGCGCCAGCAGCCCGATAGCGGGGGTCTCAGATACGCAGTATTTT. Its protein is CASSPIAGVSDTQYF. The chain has TRBV4-1 and TRBJ2-3; TRBD2 agrees at 9 bases. The V gene's germline CDR1 is MGHRA and CDR2 YSYEKL. V trimming: 4 bases; J trimming: 4 bases; junction bases outside the gene matches: 6. The length of the CDR3 is 15 residues.